The rows below give T cell receptor beta chains drawn from one sample of a study of identical twins. From the 5' RACE reads, TCRdb called clonotypes with MiXCR, one entry per CDR3 protein. In the table there are about 460,000 distinct CDR3 sequences, over 12% of which are singletons. The same sample was also used in a study of yellow fever vaccine responses in identical twins.

Specimen: CD4+ T cells sorted from blood. These receptors came from a woman aged 18 to 35 in good health. Both conserved end residues are part of each CDR3. A D gene is named only where the DNA matches it firmly. Only part of the rows carry a size: once, few, many, or a class if the clone is expanded.

V gene	D gene	J gene	clone size	CDR3 DNA	CDR3 protein
TRBV28	TRBD2	TRBJ2-7	NA	TGTGCCAGCAGACTATGGGGGAGGGGCCTCGAGCAGTACTTC	CASRLWGRGLEQYF
TRBV20-1	NA	TRBJ2-1	few	TGCAGTGCTAGTAAAAAGAGCAATGAGCAGTTCTTC	CSASKKSNEQFF
TRBV1	NA	TRBJ1-5	NA	TGCACCAGCAGCCAAGAGATGCAGCCCCAGCATTTT	CTSSQEMQPQHF
TRBV12-3/TRBV12-4	NA	TRBJ1-2	NA	TGTGCCAGCAGGGCCTCTGGCCGGAGGTACTATGGCTACACCTTC	CASRASGRRYYGYTF
TRBV7-9	NA	TRBJ2-7	few	TGTGCCAGCAGCTTATCGGCCGTAACCTACGAGCAGTACTTC	CASSLSAVTYEQYF
TRBV29-1	NA	TRBJ1-2	few	TGCAGCGTCCTTGGACAGCACTATGGCTACACCTTC	CSVLGQHYGYTF
TRBV6-5	NA	TRBJ2-7	NA	TGTGCCAGCAGCCGGACGGCTCAGGGCTACGAGCAGTACTTC	CASSRTAQGYEQYF
TRBV5-1	NA	TRBJ1-4	once	TGCGCCAGCAAGGTGGGGGCGCTTACTAATGAAAAACTGTTTTTT	CASKVGALTNEKLFF
TRBV6-2/TRBV6-3	NA	TRBJ2-5	NA	TGTGCCAGCAGACACTCGGGCTGGGAGACCCAGTACTTC	CASRHSGWETQYF
TRBV5-6	NA	TRBJ2-1	few	TGTGCCAGCAGCTCCTGGGGGGCAGGCTTCTACAATGAGCAGTTCTTC	CASSSWGAGFYNEQFF
TRBV10-1	TRBD1	TRBJ2-7	NA	TGCGCCAGCAGTGATGCCGGGACAGTCCCCTACGAGCAGTACTTC	CASSDAGTVPYEQYF
TRBV18	TRBD1	TRBJ1-1	few	TGTGCCAGCTCATCGACAGGGGCAAACACTGAAGCTTTCTTT	CASSSTGANTEAFF
TRBV27	NA	TRBJ2-3	NA	TGTGCCAGCAGTCTAGAATCCGGACCTAGCACAGATACGCAGTATTTT	CASSLESGPSTDTQYF
TRBV15	TRBD1	TRBJ2-3	many	TGTGCCACCAGCAGCCGGGACAGGGATTACACAGATACGCAGTATTTT	CATSSRDRDYTDTQYF
TRBV28	NA	TRBJ2-3	NA	TGTGCCAGCAGTTTGGACAGCCCAACGGGCACAGATACGCAGTATTTT	CASSLDSPTGTDTQYF
TRBV20-1	NA	TRBJ2-2	NA	TGCAGTGCCCCCCCCGTGGGCAGGACGGATTTCGGGGAGCTGTTTTTT	CSAPPVGRTDFGELFF
TRBV12-3/TRBV12-4	TRBD1	TRBJ1-2	few	TGTGCCAGCAGCCCAAAGCCCCAGGGGGCCGGCTACACCTTC	CASSPKPQGAGYTF
TRBV7-8	TRBD1	TRBJ2-1	NA	TGTGCCAGCAGCTGGGACAGGGTCCATGAGCAGTTCTTC	CASSWDRVHEQFF
TRBV2	NA	TRBJ2-5	few	TGTGCCAGCCTGGGGGAGGCGGAGACCCAGTACTTC	CASLGEAETQYF
TRBV30	TRBD1	TRBJ1-1	few	TGTGCCTGGCACTCGCCGAAAGGCAGGGGGTGGCTGGGAGCTTTCTTT	CAWHSPKGRGWLGAFF
TRBV20-1	TRBD1	TRBJ2-7	NA	TGCAGTGCTTACGACAGGGGGCGATCCTACGAGCAGTACTTC	CSAYDRGRSYEQYF
TRBV7-9	NA	TRBJ2-2	few	TGTGCCAGCAGCCTTCCCAACGCCGGGGAGCTGTTTTTT	CASSLPNAGELFF
TRBV2	NA	TRBJ2-3	NA	TGTGCCAGCATTTTGACGGCCCCGACAGATACGCAGTATTTT	CASILTAPTDTQYF
TRBV10-3	NA	TRBJ2-5	few	TGTGCCATCAGTGGAAGCAGGACCCAAGAGACCCAGTACTTC	CAISGSRTQETQYF
TRBV2	TRBD1	TRBJ2-3	NA	TGTGCCAGCAGTGAAGGCCACAGGGGCAAGAGCACAGATACGCAGTATTTT	CASSEGHRGKSTDTQYF
TRBV18	TRBD2	TRBJ2-7	NA	TGTGCCAGCTCACCATTTGCCAGCGGGAGAGGGAGGTACGAGCAGTACTTC	CASSPFASGRGRYEQYF
TRBV5-1	NA	TRBJ2-7	many	TGCGCCAGCAGCTTTATAGTCGGGAGCTACGAGCAGTACTTC	CASSFIVGSYEQYF
TRBV7-2	TRBD2	TRBJ2-1	few	TGTGCCAGCAGCCCGGGAAGCGGGGGGTCCTACAATGAGCAGTTCTTC	CASSPGSGGSYNEQFF
TRBV14	NA	TRBJ2-3	NA	TGTGCCAGCAGCCAGGGGGGGCTGCGCACAGATACGCAGTATTTT	CASSQGGLRTDTQYF
TRBV12-3/TRBV12-4	NA	TRBJ1-3	many	TGTGCCAGTACCACCAACCGGGTCACCATATATTTT	CASTTNRVTIYF
TRBV3-1	TRBD2	TRBJ2-7	many	TGTGCCAGCAGCTTTAGCGGGGGAGGAACCGAGCAGTACTTC	CASSFSGGGTEQYF
TRBV19	TRBD2	TRBJ2-7	NA	TGTGCCAGTAGTATTTCCCCGGGACTATCCTACGAGCAGTACTTC	CASSISPGLSYEQYF
TRBV13	TRBD1	TRBJ2-1	NA	TGTGCCAGCAGCAACAATGAATGGACAGGGAATGACTACAATGAGCAGTTCTTC	CASSNNEWTGNDYNEQFF
TRBV4-3	TRBD2	TRBJ2-3	NA	TGCGCCAGCAGCAGAAAGGGACTAGCGGGGGGTGAAGATACGCAGTATTTT	CASSRKGLAGGEDTQYF
TRBV4-3	NA	TRBJ2-1	NA	TGCGCCAGCAGCCAAGAGCTGGTTCGCGGAGAGCAGTTCTTC	CASSQELVRGEQFF
TRBV12-3/TRBV12-4	TRBD2	TRBJ2-2	NA	TGTGCCAGCAGTTTTCTAGCGGGGGGGGTCGGGGAGCTGTTTTTT	CASSFLAGGVGELFF
TRBV6-2/TRBV6-3	NA	TRBJ1-2	NA	TGTGCCAGCAGTGGGACGGGACAACGGACTACTTATGGCTACACCTTC	CASSGTGQRTTYGYTF
TRBV27	NA	TRBJ2-1	NA	TGTGCCACCTCGACAGGCTCCTACAATGAGCAGTTCTTC	CATSTGSYNEQFF